This T cell receptor (beta chain) was captured in a study of T cell responses to AZD1222 COVID-19 vaccine (dated by TCRdb to the early 2020s). Looking at the study overall: Because spike-specific TCR depth and breadth did not differ between the two schedules, AZD1222 recipients who got a second dose at roughly 4 weeks were pooled with those who got a second dose at roughly 12 weeks. A total of 230 to 250 trial participants underwent TCR sequencing, of whom roughly 210 had received two doses of AZD1222 and some 26 had received two doses of the MenACWY control vaccine. Trial participants were enrolled into age subgroups of 18-55, 56-69 and 70-plus years, which contained 148, 28 and 57 TCR-sequenced participants, respectively.

The meaning of the sample's time point label: baseline before first vaccination. Vaccinee samples came from UK trials COV001 and COV002, including a single-blind randomized controlled phase 2/3 trial of AZD1222 (ChAdOx1 nCoV-19) in healthy adults. For TCRbeta chain sequencing, PBMC samples were collected from trial participants at day 0 and at day 28 after the second dose. CDR1 SGHTA and CDR2 FQGTGA are derived from the germline V gene. V lost 2 bases and J lost 6 bases; the stretch between them is 11 bases long. Inclusive of the bounding cysteine and phenylalanine, the CDR3 is 15 residues long. Of the read, only the CDR3 DNA is kept; its 45 bases are in frame from base 1. The CDR3 regions of human TCRbeta chains were subjected to immunosequencing. As for the original processing: TCRs in the repertoires were matched against a reference library of SARS-CoV-2-specific TCRs that had been generated with the MIRA antigen-specificity platform. Breadth meant the fraction of unique TCRs that were SARS-CoV-2-associated, whereas depth meant the fraction of total T cells that were SARS-CoV-2-associated. Using the MIRA data, every spike-specific TCR was mapped to the spike region that the TCR reacted to and assigned to either a CD4 or a CD8 class. Log10-transformed breadth and depth values were compared by one-way ANOVA with Sidak's multiple comparisons tests. Entries here come from immuneACCESS through TCRdb and include only in-frame sequences with V and J called. Some clones fail to appear in such tables; in the studies checked, an unresolved V gene covers under half of the shortfall, and the cause of the remainder is unknown. V and J calls plus clone size are reproduced from that table; the DNA served to infer D and trimming. The sample includes 120,000 or so clones, with roughly 85% observed a single time. Roughly 1.6% of the sample is in the top ten clones.

A word on this clone: The antigen it recognizes is unknown. The sample holds no much larger clone one base away, and base qualities are not on file.

General study outcomes and caveats: No day 14 peak-response samples were available, so repertoires were characterized only after the peak T cell response. Conclusions about previously exposed vaccinees are limited because only six or seven AZD1222 recipients were SARS-CoV-2 seropositive at baseline. After two AZD1222 doses, both the breadth and the depth of spike-specific TCRs were significantly higher than at day 0 and than in MenACWY recipients. Most participants were white British and females outnumbered males, and the authors suggested that clonal diversity may have been underestimated. The whole spike protein was spanned by vaccine-associated CD4 TCRs, and dominant responses were seen in regions 160-218 and 743-854. The 56-69-year group was small, and its depth increase did not reach significance, likely because of low power. Nearly half of unique spike-specific TCRs reportedly recognized epitopes outside regions mutated in the B.1.351 and B.1.1.7 variants.

The sample in question was peripheral blood, obtained on day 0 of AZD1222 vaccination. This chain joins TRBV7-3 to TRBJ1-6; TRBD1 is a weak D gene call, 5 bases matching. This TCR came from an adult in good health. For the CDR3, the sequence is CASSLGGATNSPLHF. The bases are TGTGCCAGCAGCTTAGGAGGGGCTACTAATTCACCCCTCCACTTT.